The rows below give T cell receptor beta chains drawn from one sample of a study of shared clonotypes between healthy human individuals. Assay: immunoSEQ multiplex PCR; the TCRdb copy retains only in-frame clones and omits some. The sample includes about 2 million clones, 90% to 95% of them seen just once. Sequencing was carried out using naive CD4+ T cells sorted from blood. Source of these receptors: a man between 18 and 35 years old in good health. Both conserved end residues are part of each CDR3. A D gene is named only where the DNA matches it firmly. The listing skips clone size in some rows; elsewhere it reads once, few, many or a size class.

v_call: TRBV30; j_call: TRBJ1-3; d_call: NA; clone_size: NA; cdr3_length: 11; cdr3_aa: CAWSWENTIYF; cdr3_nt: TGTGCCTGGAGTTGGGAGAACACCATATATTTT
v_call: TRBV4-1; j_call: TRBJ1-4; d_call: TRBD1; clone_size: NA; cdr3_length: 16; cdr3_aa: CASSPTQGQGNEKLFF; cdr3_nt: TGCGCCAGCAGCCCCACCCAGGGACAGGGTAATGAAAAACTGTTTTTT
v_call: TRBV27; j_call: TRBJ2-7; d_call: NA; clone_size: NA; cdr3_length: 14; cdr3_aa: CASSLSGLVDEQYF; cdr3_nt: TGTGCCAGCAGTTTATCTGGGTTGGTCGACGAGCAGTACTTC
v_call: TRBV6-6; j_call: TRBJ2-7; d_call: NA; clone_size: NA; cdr3_length: 13; cdr3_aa: CASTPDAASEQYF; cdr3_nt: TGTGCCAGCACACCGGACGCGGCGAGCGAGCAGTACTTC
v_call: TRBV5-1; j_call: TRBJ2-1; d_call: NA; clone_size: NA; cdr3_length: 16; cdr3_aa: CASSPYWGVSYNEQFF; cdr3_nt: TGCGCCAGCAGCCCTTACTGGGGGGTTTCCTACAATGAGCAGTTCTTC
v_call: TRBV5-4; j_call: TRBJ1-2; d_call: TRBD1; clone_size: NA; cdr3_length: 16; cdr3_aa: CASRPGGDRINYGYTF; cdr3_nt: TGTGCCAGCAGACCGGGCGGGGACAGGATTAACTATGGCTACACCTTC
v_call: TRBV18; j_call: TRBJ2-5; d_call: NA; clone_size: many; cdr3_length: 15; cdr3_aa: CASSPRRVGQETQYF; cdr3_nt: TGTGCCAGCTCACCACGAAGAGTGGGGCAAGAGACCCAGTACTTC
v_call: TRBV4-3; j_call: TRBJ2-7; d_call: TRBD2; clone_size: NA; cdr3_length: 15; cdr3_aa: CASSQELGTSSEQYF; cdr3_nt: TGCGCCAGCAGCCAAGAACTCGGGACTAGCAGCGAGCAGTACTTC
v_call: TRBV6-6; j_call: TRBJ1-2; d_call: NA; clone_size: NA; cdr3_length: 11; cdr3_aa: CASSQGYGYTF; cdr3_nt: TGTGCCAGCAGTCAGGGGTATGGCTACACCTTC
v_call: TRBV6-5; j_call: TRBJ2-1; d_call: NA; clone_size: NA; cdr3_length: 15; cdr3_aa: CASSLDHNRMGEQFF; cdr3_nt: TGTGCCAGCAGCCTGGACCACAATCGAATGGGTGAGCAGTTCTTC
v_call: TRBV9; j_call: TRBJ2-1; d_call: NA; clone_size: NA; cdr3_length: 14; cdr3_aa: CASSSGTQGHEQFF; cdr3_nt: TGTGCCAGCAGCTCCGGGACACAGGGCCATGAGCAGTTCTTC
v_call: TRBV15; j_call: TRBJ2-6; d_call: NA; clone_size: NA; cdr3_length: 15; cdr3_aa: CATSRPSSGANVLTF; cdr3_nt: TGTGCCACCAGCAGACCGTCCTCTGGGGCCAACGTCCTGACTTTC
v_call: TRBV5-1; j_call: TRBJ1-3; d_call: NA; clone_size: once; cdr3_length: 12; cdr3_aa: CASSLSGNTIYF; cdr3_nt: TGCGCCAGCAGCTTGTCTGGAAACACCATATATTTT
v_call: TRBV4-1; j_call: TRBJ2-4; d_call: TRBD1; clone_size: once; cdr3_length: 17; cdr3_aa: CASSLSDRLTSKNIQYF; cdr3_nt: TGCGCCAGCAGCCTATCGGACAGGCTGACTTCCAAAAACATTCAGTACTTC
v_call: TRBV7-2; j_call: TRBJ2-7; d_call: TRBD2; clone_size: NA; cdr3_length: 14; cdr3_aa: CASSRTSGPYEQYF; cdr3_nt: TGTGCCAGCAGCCGGACTAGCGGCCCCTACGAGCAGTACTTC
v_call: TRBV4-1; j_call: TRBJ2-7; d_call: TRBD2; clone_size: NA; cdr3_length: 13; cdr3_aa: CASSQDREDEQYF; cdr3_nt: TGCGCCAGCAGCCAAGATCGGGAGGACGAGCAGTACTTC
v_call: TRBV2; j_call: TRBJ2-3; d_call: TRBD2; clone_size: NA; cdr3_length: 12; cdr3_aa: CASREGGDTQYF; cdr3_nt: TGTGCCAGCCGGGAGGGAGGGGATACGCAGTATTTT
v_call: TRBV9; j_call: TRBJ2-7; d_call: NA; clone_size: NA; cdr3_length: 13; cdr3_aa: CASSGPDGAEQYF; cdr3_nt: TGTGCCAGCAGCGGGCCGGATGGGGCCGAGCAGTACTTC
v_call: TRBV18; j_call: TRBJ1-6; d_call: TRBD1; clone_size: once; cdr3_length: 15; cdr3_aa: CASSQYGTGRSPLHF; cdr3_nt: TGTGCCAGCTCACAATACGGGACAGGGCGTTCACCCCTCCACTTT
v_call: TRBV10-3; j_call: TRBJ1-3; d_call: NA; clone_size: NA; cdr3_length: 18; cdr3_aa: CAISEKSQGLSSGNTIYF; cdr3_nt: TGTGCCATCAGTGAGAAGTCCCAGGGACTAAGCTCTGGAAACACCATATATTTT
v_call: TRBV5-8; j_call: TRBJ1-2; d_call: TRBD1; clone_size: NA; cdr3_length: 15; cdr3_aa: CASSPGQPVNYGYTF; cdr3_nt: TGTGCCAGCAGCCCGGGACAGCCTGTTAACTATGGCTACACCTTC
v_call: TRBV19; j_call: TRBJ1-1; d_call: NA; clone_size: NA; cdr3_length: 15; cdr3_aa: CAIDGSDNAGDGTFF; cdr3_nt: TGTGCCATCGACGGTTCCGATAACGCAGGGGACGGAACTTTCTTT
v_call: TRBV18; j_call: TRBJ1-1; d_call: TRBD1; clone_size: once; cdr3_length: 15; cdr3_aa: CASSRGQGTETEAFF; cdr3_nt: TGTGCCAGCTCAAGAGGACAGGGGACCGAAACTGAAGCTTTCTTT
v_call: TRBV5-1; j_call: TRBJ2-3; d_call: TRBD1; clone_size: NA; cdr3_length: 15; cdr3_aa: CASSSRDRASDTQYF; cdr3_nt: TGCGCCAGCAGCTCCCGGGACAGGGCATCTGATACGCAGTATTTT
v_call: TRBV2; j_call: TRBJ2-3; d_call: TRBD2; clone_size: NA; cdr3_length: 16; cdr3_aa: CASRLGAGGRGDTQYF; cdr3_nt: TGTGCCAGCAGGCTAGGAGCGGGAGGGCGGGGAGATACGCAGTATTTT
v_call: TRBV6-1; j_call: TRBJ1-2; d_call: TRBD1; clone_size: NA; cdr3_length: 10; cdr3_aa: CASQGVGYTF; cdr3_nt: TGTGCCAGCCAGGGGGTTGGCTACACCTTC
v_call: TRBV4-1; j_call: TRBJ2-1; d_call: TRBD2; clone_size: NA; cdr3_length: 17; cdr3_aa: CASSQPGGLAGENEQFF; cdr3_nt: TGCGCCAGCAGCCAACCTGGAGGACTAGCGGGCGAGAATGAGCAGTTCTTC
v_call: TRBV11-2; j_call: TRBJ1-6; d_call: NA; clone_size: NA; cdr3_length: 16; cdr3_aa: CASSLIGTPYNSPLHF; cdr3_nt: TGTGCCAGCAGCTTGATTGGGACACCATATAATTCACCCCTCCACTTT
v_call: TRBV6-6; j_call: TRBJ1-5; d_call: NA; clone_size: NA; cdr3_length: 13; cdr3_aa: CASSPSRSGPQHF; cdr3_nt: TGTGCCAGCAGTCCAAGCCGGTCGGGGCCCCAGCATTTT
v_call: TRBV27; j_call: TRBJ1-5; d_call: NA; clone_size: NA; cdr3_length: 15; cdr3_aa: CASRTGTLSNQPQHF; cdr3_nt: TGTGCCAGCAGGACCGGGACACTGAGCAATCAGCCCCAGCATTTT
v_call: TRBV6-1; j_call: TRBJ2-2; d_call: NA; clone_size: NA; cdr3_length: 13; cdr3_aa: CASSPGNTGELFF; cdr3_nt: TGTGCCAGCTCCCCAGGGAACACCGGGGAGCTGTTTTTT
v_call: TRBV5-8; j_call: TRBJ2-1; d_call: NA; clone_size: NA; cdr3_length: 18; cdr3_aa: CASSLVLLLSGGHNEQFF; cdr3_nt: TGTGCCAGCAGCTTGGTCCTTTTATTATCTGGGGGGCACAATGAGCAGTTCTTC
v_call: TRBV7-7; j_call: TRBJ2-7; d_call: TRBD2; clone_size: NA; cdr3_length: 13; cdr3_aa: CASSQGLAGEQYF; cdr3_nt: TGTGCTAGCAGCCAGGGACTAGCAGGCGAGCAGTACTTC
v_call: TRBV6-5; j_call: TRBJ1-3; d_call: NA; clone_size: NA; cdr3_length: 13; cdr3_aa: CASTRGSGNTIYF; cdr3_nt: TGTGCCAGCACCCGGGGTTCAGGAAACACCATATATTTT
v_call: TRBV7-2; j_call: TRBJ2-7; d_call: TRBD2; clone_size: NA; cdr3_length: 15; cdr3_aa: CASSLGYRGGYEQYF; cdr3_nt: TGTGCCAGCAGCTTGGGATATCGCGGGGGCTACGAGCAGTACTTC
v_call: TRBV5-6; j_call: TRBJ1-1; d_call: NA; clone_size: NA; cdr3_length: 14; cdr3_aa: CASSLTGRYTEAFF; cdr3_nt: TGTGCCAGCAGCTTAACAGGGAGATACACTGAAGCTTTCTTT
v_call: TRBV7-9; j_call: TRBJ2-2; d_call: TRBD1; clone_size: once; cdr3_length: 15; cdr3_aa: CASSSGQANTGELFF; cdr3_nt: TGTGCCAGCAGCTCGGGACAGGCGAACACCGGGGAGCTGTTTTTT
v_call: TRBV21-1; j_call: TRBJ1-2; d_call: NA; clone_size: NA; cdr3_length: 13; cdr3_aa: CASSNRVENGYTF; cdr3_nt: TGTGCCAGCAGCAACAGGGTGGAGAATGGCTACACCTTC
v_call: TRBV6-6; j_call: TRBJ2-7; d_call: NA; clone_size: NA; cdr3_length: 14; cdr3_aa: CASTPAGQFYEQYF; cdr3_nt: TGTGCCAGCACCCCCGCGGGCCAATTTTACGAGCAGTACTTC
v_call: TRBV11-2; j_call: TRBJ2-3; d_call: TRBD2; clone_size: NA; cdr3_length: 15; cdr3_aa: CASSLAGGGTDTQYF; cdr3_nt: TGTGCCAGCAGCTTAGCGGGGGGGGGCACAGATACGCAGTATTTT
v_call: TRBV5-6; j_call: TRBJ2-4; d_call: NA; clone_size: NA; cdr3_length: 13; cdr3_aa: CASSLEQRDIQYF; cdr3_nt: TGTGCCAGCAGCTTGGAACAGAGGGACATTCAGTACTTC